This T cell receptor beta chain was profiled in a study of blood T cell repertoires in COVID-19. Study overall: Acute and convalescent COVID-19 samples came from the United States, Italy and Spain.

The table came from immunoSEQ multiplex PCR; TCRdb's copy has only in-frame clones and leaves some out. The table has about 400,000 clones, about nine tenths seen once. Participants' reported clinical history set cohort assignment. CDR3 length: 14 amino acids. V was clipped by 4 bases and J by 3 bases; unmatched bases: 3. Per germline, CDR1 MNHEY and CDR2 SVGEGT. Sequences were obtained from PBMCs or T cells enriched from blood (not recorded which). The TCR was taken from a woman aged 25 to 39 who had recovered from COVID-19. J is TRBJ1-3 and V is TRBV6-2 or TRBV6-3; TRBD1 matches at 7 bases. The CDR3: CASSFGTDGNTIYF. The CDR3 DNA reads TGTGCCAGCAGTTTCGGGACAGATGGAAACACCATATATTTT.